These 13 T cell receptor beta chains came from one sample sequenced in a study of regulatory dendritic cells for organ transplantation. Using immunoSEQ multiplex PCR, the repertoire was profiled, and TCRdb retains in-frame clones only, with some absent. The table includes approximately 12,000 clones, 62% detected once. No antigens are known for them. Allogeneic regulatory or mature dendritic cells were co-cultured for 5 days with CFSE-labeled sorted T cells at 1:10. Sequenced sample: naive CD8+ T cells from blood cultured with dendritic cells. Subset defined: CD45RA+ naive T cells. These receptors all come from a human donor in good health.

In its sample, this clone was seen once. J is TRBJ2-3 and V is TRBV27; 7 bases are a match to TRBD1. Trimming took 5 bases from V and 4 from J; bases not matched to a gene: 9. Looked up from germline, CDR1 is MNHEY and CDR2 is SMNVEV (reference sequence). The CDR3 runs 15 residues. The CDR3 sequence is CASSPNRGTADTQYF. The CDR3 DNA reads TGTGCCAGCAGTCCCAACAGGGGTACCGCAGATACGCAGTATTTT.

In this sample, this clone turned up a few times. The chain has TRBV4-1 and TRBJ1-6; TRBD1 agrees at 9 bases. The CDR3 runs 17 residues. The V and J ends lost 3 bases and 7 bases, in that order; junction bases with no gene match: 10. Germline-derived CDR1 and CDR2 are MGHRA and YSYEKL. The CDR3 is CASSHDPGQGTNSPLHF. In DNA, the CDR3 is TGCGCCAGCAGCCATGATCCGGGACAGGGTACAAATTCACCCCTCCACTTT.

In this sample, this clone turned up a few times. The rearrangement joins TRBV7-8 to TRBJ2-5; D may be TRBD2 (5 bases). CDR1 is SGHVS and CDR2 is FQNEAQ in the germline V gene. Trimming pared 3 bases from V and 2 bases from J, leaving 13 bases between. CDR3 length equals 15 residues. CDR3 residues: CASSFRGIFQETQYF. As DNA, the CDR3 is TGTGCCAGCAGCTTCAGAGGGATTTTTCAAGAGACCCAGTACTTC.

J is TRBJ2-2 and V is TRBV5-8; TRBD1 aligns across 9 bases. This CDR3 is 16 amino acids long. Germline V CDR1 and CDR2: SGHTS, YDEGEE. With 1 base clipped from V and 1 base from J, the junction kept 2 bases outside the gene matches. CDR3 sequence reads: CASSLRTGENTGELFF. The CDR3, as DNA: TGTGCCAGCAGCTTGAGGACAGGGGAGAACACCGGGGAGCTGTTTTTT.

The J gene is TRBJ1-1, the V gene TRBV7-2; 10 bases map to TRBD1. The V segment lost 6 bases and the J segment 2 bases; nucleotides outside the gene matches: 9. In germline, CDR1 is SGHTA, CDR2 FQGNSA. The CDR3 spans 16 residues. The CDR3: CASRKGQGPYNTEAFF. In DNA, the CDR3 is TGTGCCAGCAGGAAGGGACAGGGGCCATATAACACTGAAGCTTTCTTT.

This clone was seen a handful of times. This chain uses TRBV4-1 with TRBJ2-7; possible D gene TRBD2, 6 bases. The V and J ends lost 3 bases and 7 bases respectively, with 16 bases between them. Germline lookup yields CDR1 MGHRA and CDR2 YSYEKL. The CDR3 loop spans 14 amino acids. The CDR3 reads CASSQVLAAGEQYF. In DNA form, the CDR3 reads TGCGCCAGCAGCCAGGTTTTGGCGGCGGGAGAGCAGTACTTC.

A note on this clone: A junction end diverges from the germline sequence, so it may reflect a read error. This chain joins TRBV7-6 and TRBJ2-7, with 10 bases identical to TRBD2. The CDR3 runs 15 residues. Germline V gene sequence: CDR1 SGHVS, CDR2 FNYEAQ. CDR3 amino acids: CASGFSSGGLYEQYF. The CDR3 DNA reads TGTGCCAGCGGCTTCTCTAGCGGGGGCCTGTACGAGCAGTACTTC.

The genes are TRBV11-2 and TRBJ2-2; the D gene is possibly TRBD1 (6 bases). Trimming took 6 bases from V and 6 from J, leaving 14 bases between them. The CDR3 spans 14 residues. CDR1 is SGHAT, CDR2 FQNNGV, per germline. CDR3: CASSLQGPAGELFF. Written as DNA, the CDR3 is TGTGCCAGCAGTCTACAGGGCCCGGCCGGGGAGCTGTTTTTT.

This clone was seen once. The chain carries TRBV7-9 and TRBJ1-2; a weak D match, TRBD1 (6 bases). The CDR3 extends over 15 amino acids. The germline CDR1 and CDR2 sequences are SEHNR and FQNEAQ (reference sequence). Trimming took 1 base from V and 1 from J, leaving 10 bases between them. The CDR3 DNA reads TGTGCCAGCAGCTTAGATCAGGGGTATAACTATGGCTACACCTTC. This translates into CASSLDQGYNYGYTF.

The count of this clone is one. The V and J genes are TRBV27 and TRBJ1-6; TRBD1 aligns across 9 bases. There are 14 residues in the CDR3. The J segment lost 9 bases and the V segment lost 6 bases, leaving 6 bases of the junction unmatched. Per the germline V gene, CDR1 is MNHEY and CDR2 is SMNVEV (reference sequence). CDR3 in amino acids: CASSAGQGFSPLHF. The CDR3 coding sequence is TGTGCCAGCAGCGCTGGACAGGGGTTTTCACCCCTCCACTTT.

Comment on this clone: The same CDR3 also results from other DNA sequences found in this sample. The V and J genes are TRBV6-5 and TRBJ1-1; the D is unclear. This CDR3 is 13 amino acids long. Trimming removed 0 bases at V and 2 bases at J, with 4 bases between. In germline, CDR1 is MNHEY, CDR2 SVGAGI. The CDR3 protein is CASSYSLNTEAFF. The CDR3 DNA is TGTGCCAGCAGTTACTCTCTTAACACTGAAGCTTTCTTT.

V and J are TRBV19 and TRBJ2-7; no clear D. CDR1 and CDR2 (germline): LNHDA, SQIVND (reference sequence). The CDR3 contains 12 residues. V shed 2 bases and J shed 6 bases, with 8 bases lying between them. Here the CDR3 DNA reads TGTGCCAGTAGTATAATTGGAGCCGAGCAGTACTTC. This translates into CASSIIGAEQYF.

In DNA, the CDR3 is TGTGCCAGCAGCAGAAGGACAGGGGGCTTAACAGATACGCAGTATTTT. It encodes CASSRRTGGLTDTQYF. The chain joins TRBV9 to TRBJ2-3; TRBD1 agrees at 11 bases. The germline CDR1 and CDR2 sequences are SGDLS and YYNGEE. CDR3 length: 16 residues. The trim removed 4 bases at V and 3 bases at J, leaving 7 bases unmatched.